This TCR beta chain was captured by sequencing in a study of glioma-infiltrating T cells. At least ten counts were recorded for this clonotype. Antigen: not known. Points from the study as a whole: CDR3 overlap between tissue and blood was very small. Non-neoplastic patients had below-expected tissue-blood divergence, while all gliomas exceeded expectation.

Germline V gene sequence: CDR1 SQVTM, CDR2 ANQGSEA. This CDR3 is built from 11 residues. The V end lost 1 base, the J end lost 5 bases, and 5 bases lay between the germline ends. TCR alpha and beta CDR3 regions were amplified from RNA using iRepertoire nested multiplex PCR. TCRdb redid the calling of the multiplex PCR reads with MiXCR, one entry per CDR3 protein. The table records approximately 100,000 distinct CDR3 sequences, 20% to 30% of them present only once. The genes are TRBV29-1 and TRBJ1-2; D is unclear. The clonotype originates from a human donor with low-grade glioma or glioblastoma, undergoing nonglioma brain surgery, or in good health (not recorded which). Sequences were obtained from glioma tissue, nonneoplastic brain tissue, or PBMCs (not recorded which). The CDR3 loop is CSVEGAYGYTF. For the CDR3, the DNA is TGCAGCGTTGAAGGGGCATATGGCTACACCTTC.